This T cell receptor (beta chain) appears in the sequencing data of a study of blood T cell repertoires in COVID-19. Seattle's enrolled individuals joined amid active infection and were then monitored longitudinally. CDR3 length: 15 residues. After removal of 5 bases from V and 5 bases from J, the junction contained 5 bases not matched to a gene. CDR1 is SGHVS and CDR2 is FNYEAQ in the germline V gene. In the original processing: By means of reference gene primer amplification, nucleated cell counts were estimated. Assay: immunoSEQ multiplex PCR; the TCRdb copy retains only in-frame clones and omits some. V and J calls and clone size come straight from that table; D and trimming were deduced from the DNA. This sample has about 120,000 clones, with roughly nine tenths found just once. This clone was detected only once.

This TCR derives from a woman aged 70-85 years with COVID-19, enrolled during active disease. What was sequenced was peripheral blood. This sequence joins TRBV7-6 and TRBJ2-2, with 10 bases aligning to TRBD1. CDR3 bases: TGTGCCAGCAGCCAAGACAGGGGGCAGACCGGGGAGCTGTTTTTT. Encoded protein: CASSQDRGQTGELFF.